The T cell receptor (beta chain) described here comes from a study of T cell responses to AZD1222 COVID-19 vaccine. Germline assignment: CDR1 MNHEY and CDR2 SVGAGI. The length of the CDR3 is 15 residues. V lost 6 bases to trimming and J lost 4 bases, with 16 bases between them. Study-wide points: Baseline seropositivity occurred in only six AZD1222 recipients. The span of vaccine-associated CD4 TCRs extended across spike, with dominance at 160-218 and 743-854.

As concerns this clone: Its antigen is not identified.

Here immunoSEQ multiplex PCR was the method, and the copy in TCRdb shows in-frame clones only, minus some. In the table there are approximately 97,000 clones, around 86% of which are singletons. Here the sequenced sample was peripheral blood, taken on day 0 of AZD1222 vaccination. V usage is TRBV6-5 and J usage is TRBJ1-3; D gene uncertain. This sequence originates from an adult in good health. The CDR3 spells CASSPRRGGGNTIYF. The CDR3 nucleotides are TGTGCCAGCAGCCCGCGACGGGGAGGAGGAAACACCATATATTTT.